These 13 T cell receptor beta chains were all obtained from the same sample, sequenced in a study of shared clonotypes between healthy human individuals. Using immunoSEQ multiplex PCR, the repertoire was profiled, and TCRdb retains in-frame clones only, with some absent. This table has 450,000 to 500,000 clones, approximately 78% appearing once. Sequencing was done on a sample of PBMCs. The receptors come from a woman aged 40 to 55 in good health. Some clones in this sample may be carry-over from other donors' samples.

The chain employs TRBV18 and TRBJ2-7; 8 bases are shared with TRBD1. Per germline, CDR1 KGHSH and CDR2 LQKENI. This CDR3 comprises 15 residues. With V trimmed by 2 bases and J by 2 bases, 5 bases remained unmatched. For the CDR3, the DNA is TGTGCCAGCTCACCAGCAACAGGGGGTCCCTACGAGCAGTACTTC. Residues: CASSPATGGPYEQYF.

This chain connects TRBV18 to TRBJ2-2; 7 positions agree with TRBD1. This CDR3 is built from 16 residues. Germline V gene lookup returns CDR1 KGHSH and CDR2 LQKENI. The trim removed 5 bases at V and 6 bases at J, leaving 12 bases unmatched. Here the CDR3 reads CASSALGQVSAGELFF. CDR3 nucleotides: TGTGCCAGCTCAGCCCTAGGACAGGTCAGCGCCGGGGAGCTGTTTTTT.

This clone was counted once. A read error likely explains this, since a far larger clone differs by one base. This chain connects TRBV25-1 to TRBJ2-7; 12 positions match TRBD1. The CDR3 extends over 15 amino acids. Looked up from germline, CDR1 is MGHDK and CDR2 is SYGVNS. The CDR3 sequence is CASSEFGTGGYKQYF. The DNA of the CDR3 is TGTGCCAGCAGTGAGTTCGGGACAGGGGGCTACAAGCAGTACTTC.

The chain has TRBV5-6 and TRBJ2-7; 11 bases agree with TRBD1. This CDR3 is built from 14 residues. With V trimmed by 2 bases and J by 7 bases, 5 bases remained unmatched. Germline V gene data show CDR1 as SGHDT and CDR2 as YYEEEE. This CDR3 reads CASSFMDRGREQYF. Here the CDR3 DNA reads TGTGCCAGCAGCTTCATGGACAGGGGGCGTGAGCAGTACTTC. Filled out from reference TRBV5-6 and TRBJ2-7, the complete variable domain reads DAGVTQSPTHLIKTRGQQVTLRCSPKSGHDTVSWYQQALGQGPQFIFQYYEEEERQRGNFPDRFSGHQFPNYSSELNVNALLLGDSALYLCASSFMDRGREQYFGPGTRLTVT.

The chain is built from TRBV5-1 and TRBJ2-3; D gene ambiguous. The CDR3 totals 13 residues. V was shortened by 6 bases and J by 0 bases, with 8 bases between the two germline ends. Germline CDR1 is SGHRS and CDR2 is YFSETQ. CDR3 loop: CASMRFSTDTQYF. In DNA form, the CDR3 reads TGCGCCAGCATGCGGTTTAGCACAGATACGCAGTATTTT.

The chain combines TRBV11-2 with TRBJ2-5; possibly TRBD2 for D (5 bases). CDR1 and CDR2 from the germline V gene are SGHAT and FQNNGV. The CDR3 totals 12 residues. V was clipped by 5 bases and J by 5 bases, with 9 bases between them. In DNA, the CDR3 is TGTGCCAGCAGCCCCAGGAGGGAGACCCAGTACTTC. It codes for CASSPRRETQYF.

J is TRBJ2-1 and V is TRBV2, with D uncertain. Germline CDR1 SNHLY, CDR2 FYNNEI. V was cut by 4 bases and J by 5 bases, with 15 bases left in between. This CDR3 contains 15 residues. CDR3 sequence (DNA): TGTGCCAGCAGTGTGTCCAGCGTGGCTCACAATGAGCAGTTCTTC. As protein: CASSVSSVAHNEQFF. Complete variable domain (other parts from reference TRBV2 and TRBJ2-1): EPEVTQTPSHQVTQMGQEVILRCVPISNHLYFYWYRQILGQKVEFLVSFYNNEISEKSEIFDDQFSVERPDGSNFTLKIRSTKLEDSAMYFCASSVSSVAHNEQFFGPGTRLTVL.

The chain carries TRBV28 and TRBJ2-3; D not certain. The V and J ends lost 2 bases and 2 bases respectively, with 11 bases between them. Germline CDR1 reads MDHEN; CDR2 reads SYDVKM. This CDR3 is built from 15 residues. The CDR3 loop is CASSLRATVTDTQYF. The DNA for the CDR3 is TGTGCCAGCAGTTTACGGGCGACGGTCACAGATACGCAGTATTTT.

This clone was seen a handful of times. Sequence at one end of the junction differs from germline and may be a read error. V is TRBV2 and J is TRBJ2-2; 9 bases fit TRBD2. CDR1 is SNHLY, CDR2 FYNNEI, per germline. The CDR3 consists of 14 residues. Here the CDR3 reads CASRTGTSYGKLFF. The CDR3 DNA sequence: TGTGCCAGCAGGACCGGGACTAGCTACGGGAAGCTGTTTTTT.

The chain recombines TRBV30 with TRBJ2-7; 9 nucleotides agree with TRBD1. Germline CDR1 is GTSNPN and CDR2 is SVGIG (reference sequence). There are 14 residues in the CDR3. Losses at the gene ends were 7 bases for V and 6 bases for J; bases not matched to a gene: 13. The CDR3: CASRPGQGFAEQYF. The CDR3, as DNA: TGTGCCTCCCGTCCGGGACAGGGTTTTGCCGAGCAGTACTTC.

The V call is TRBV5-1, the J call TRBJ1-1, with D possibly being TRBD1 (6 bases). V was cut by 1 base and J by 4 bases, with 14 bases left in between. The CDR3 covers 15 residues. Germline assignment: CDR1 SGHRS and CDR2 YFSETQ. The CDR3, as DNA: TGCGCCAGCAGCTTGACATCAGGGGTTTTCACTGAAGCTTTCTTT. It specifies CASSLTSGVFTEAFF.

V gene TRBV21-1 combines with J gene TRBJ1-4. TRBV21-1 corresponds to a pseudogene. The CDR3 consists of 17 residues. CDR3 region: CASSKGADLRANEKLFF. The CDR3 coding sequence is TGTGCCAGCAGCAAAGGGGCGGACCTCCGGGCTAATGAAAAACTGTTTTTT.

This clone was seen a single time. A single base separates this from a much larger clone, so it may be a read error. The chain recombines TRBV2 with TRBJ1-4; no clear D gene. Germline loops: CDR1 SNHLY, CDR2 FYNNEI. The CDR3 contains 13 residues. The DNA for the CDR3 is TGTGCCAGCTTAGAGGGATGGAATGAAAAACCGTTTTTT. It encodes CASLEGWNEKPFF.